The rows below give T cell receptor beta chains drawn from one sample of a study of T-cell memory formation after mild COVID-19. TCRdb called the 5' RACE reads again in MiXCR, with one record for every CDR3 protein. The sample shows 410,000 or so distinct CDR3 sequences, around a quarter of them seen only once. The sequenced material came from PBMCs or a T cell subset sorted from them (not recorded which). These TCRs come from an adult woman who had mild COVID-19 (a few samples of this study predate the infection). Cell type and time point are not known. Each CDR3 is given with its conserved first and last residue. The D gene is left open where the match is weak. Not all rows give a size; the values are once, few, many and, for expanded clones, a class.

V: TRBV15; size: few; D: .; J: TRBJ2-7; DNA: TGTGCCACCAGCAGAGACGTTGGCGAGCAGTACTTC; CDR3: CATSRDVGEQYF
V: TRBV20-1; size: few; D: .; J: TRBJ1-2; DNA: TGCAGTGCTAGAGATGCGGTGACACCATCTAACTATGGCTACACCTTC; CDR3: CSARDAVTPSNYGYTF
V: TRBV20-1; size: few; D: .; J: TRBJ2-2; DNA: TGCAGTGCTAAAACTGATAGACAAGCCGGGGAGCTGTTTTTT; CDR3: CSAKTDRQAGELFF
V: TRBV6-1; size: few; D: TRBD1; J: TRBJ2-7; DNA: TGTGCCAGCAGACACACGCCGGGACAGGGGGCTGACGAGCAGTACTTC; CDR3: CASRHTPGQGADEQYF
V: TRBV12-3/TRBV12-4; size: few; D: TRBD2; J: TRBJ2-7; DNA: TGTGCCAGCAGCCCTAGGCCGGGACTAGCGTATGAGCAGTACTTC; CDR3: CASSPRPGLAYEQYF
V: TRBV7-9; size: many; D: .; J: TRBJ2-5; DNA: TGTGCCAGCAGCTTAGGGACAGAAGAGACCCAGTACTTC; CDR3: CASSLGTEETQYF
V: TRBV25-1; size: .; D: .; J: TRBJ2-3; DNA: TGTGCCAGCAGTGCGCCCCTGACAGAGCGTAGCACAGATACGCAGTATTTT; CDR3: CASSAPLTERSTDTQYF
V: TRBV7-9; size: .; D: .; J: TRBJ2-5; DNA: TGTGCCAGCAGCTTATGGGGTCAGGGAAGAGGGGAGACCCAGTACTTC; CDR3: CASSLWGQGRGETQYF
V: TRBV7-6; size: many; D: TRBD2; J: TRBJ2-2; DNA: TGTGCCAGCAGCTTAGTTTCTAGCGGGGCCACCGGGGAGCTGTTTTTT; CDR3: CASSLVSSGATGELFF
V: TRBV29-1; size: .; D: .; J: TRBJ2-2; DNA: TGCAGCGTTCCAGAAACCGGGGAGCTGTTTTTT; CDR3: CSVPETGELFF